Described below is a single T cell receptor (beta chain) sequence and its context. It lacks a known antigen. Base-call qualities are not available, and no considerably larger clone is one nucleotide away. Each collaborating institution followed its own protocols to collect whole blood in K2EDTA tubes. For TCRbeta analysis, collaborator samples were shipped as frozen whole blood, as isolated PBMCs, or as DNA extracted from either sample type. TCRbeta CDR3 regions were amplified from genomic DNA by means of the immunoSEQ Assay, a bias-controlled multiplex PCR. Concerning the study's data processing: Within the assay, amplification of reference gene primers was used to estimate how many nucleated cells each sample contained. Sequence reads were collapsed and filtered to measure the absolute abundance of every unique TCRbeta CDR3 rearrangement. Productive Simpson clonality was computed per sample as the square root of Simpson's diversity index over productive rearrangements. The clones in this table, taken by TCRdb from immuneACCESS, are in-frame only. Not every clone is retained; where verified, under half of the shortfall comes from an unresolved V gene, and the cause of the rest is unknown. That table is the source of V, J and clone size, and D and trimming were worked out from the DNA. This sample lists 55,000 to 90,000 clones; approximately 91% were detected once. Around 13% of the sample is taken by the ten largest.

The germline V gene (reference sequence) sets CDR1 to GTSNPN and CDR2 to SVGIG. The CDR3 contains 16 residues, cysteine and phenylalanine counted. CDR3 DNA only is kept here, 48 bases in frame from base 1. For this chain, trimming is 2 bases at the V end and 11 bases at the J end, and the number of junction bases without a gene match is 11. This entry is derived from a study of blood T cell repertoires in COVID-19 (dated by TCRdb to between 2020 and 2021). About the study as a whole: The collaborator samples originated in the United States, Italy and Spain and spanned the acute and convalescent phases of COVID-19. The material from the prospective study consisted of cDNA or gDNA derived from T cells, B-cell-depleted T cells, or PBMCs. Subjects who had been exposed to COVID-19, were actively infected with it, or had recovered from it provided the deeply sampled blood TCRbeta repertoires that made up the dataset. A freely available public database, intended as a resource for researchers studying the immune response to SARS-CoV-2, is where the repertoires were released. The samples were drawn from two sources: the first 160 participants of the ongoing ImmuneRACE study, and fewer than 1,500 subjects contributed by 6 global collaborators. Nearly every sample came with metadata listing a de-identified subject ID, COVID-19 status, age in years and sex. Where available, HLA class I and class II types were taken from metadata supplied by the sample provider and were not determined by assay-based typing. Findings and caveats that apply to the study as a whole: Clinical and demographic metadata were provided uncurated, with the amount varying by source and participant.

The sequence is built from TRBV30 and TRBJ2-1; TRBD2 lines up with 14 middle nucleotides. The sample taken for sequencing was peripheral blood. The TCR sequence derives from a human donor with active COVID-19. The donor label of this sample is uncertain. The CDR3 reads as follows: CAWSLTGRTSGRKQFF. The nucleotide sequence reads as follows: TGTGCCTGGAGTCTAACCGGAAGGACTAGCGGGAGGAAGCAGTTCTTC.